The source of this TCR beta chain is a study of Tregs in tolerant kidney transplant recipients. The CDR3 is 14 residues long. Germline lookup yields CDR1 SGHNT and CDR2 YYREEE (reference sequence). With 4 bases removed from V and 5 bases from J, the gap between germline ends came to 15 bases. In regard to this clone: Antigen specificity is unknown.

Findings and caveats of the study: Expanding Tregs on activated donor B cells appeared to best identify donor-specific TCRbeta clones.

Profiled with immunoSEQ multiplex PCR; TCRdb holds only in-frame clones, not every one. The table shows 100,000 to 120,000 clones, with around 90% occurring only once. This TCR derives from a human donor who received a combined kidney and bone marrow transplant. The chain combines TRBV5-4 with TRBJ2-5, with D tentatively TRBD2 (6 bases). The material sequenced was CD4+ T cells from blood, taken before the transplant. CDR3 sequence reads: CASSIRGSGETQYF. The CDR3 DNA reads as TGTGCCAGCAGCATCCGGGGGTCTGGGGAGACCCAGTACTTC.